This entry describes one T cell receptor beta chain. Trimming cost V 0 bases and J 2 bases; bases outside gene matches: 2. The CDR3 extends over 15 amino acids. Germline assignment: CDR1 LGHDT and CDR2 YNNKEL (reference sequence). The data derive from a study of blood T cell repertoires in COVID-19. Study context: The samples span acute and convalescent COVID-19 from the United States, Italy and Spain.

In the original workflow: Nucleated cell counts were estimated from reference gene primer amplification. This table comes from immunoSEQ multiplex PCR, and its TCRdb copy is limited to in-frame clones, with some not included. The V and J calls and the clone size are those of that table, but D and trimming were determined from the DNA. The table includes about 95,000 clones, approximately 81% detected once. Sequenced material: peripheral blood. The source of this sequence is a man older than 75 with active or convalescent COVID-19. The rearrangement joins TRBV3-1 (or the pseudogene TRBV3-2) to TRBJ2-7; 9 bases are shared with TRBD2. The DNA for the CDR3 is TGTGCCAGCAGCCAAGATGCTAGCGGGGCCTACGAGCAGTACTTC. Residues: CASSQDASGAYEQYF.